The rows below give T cell receptor beta chains drawn from one sample of a study of T cell responses to AZD1222 COVID-19 vaccine. Clones were sequenced by immunoSEQ multiplex PCR, and TCRdb holds only the in-frame ones, with some missing. This table has around 160,000 clones, 85% to 95% appearing once. The sample consisted of peripheral blood, taken on day 0 of AZD1222 vaccination. The receptors derive from an adult in good health. Both conserved end residues are part of each CDR3. The order of the fields is clone size, V gene, J gene, D gene, CDR3 protein, CDR3 DNA. The D gene is left open where the match is weak. Expanded clones are given a class, and other clones once, few, many or no size at all.

NA	TRBV5-6	TRBJ2-5	TRBD2	CASSVSGSSETQYF	TGTGCCAGCAGCGTTAGCGGGAGTAGTGAGACCCAGTACTTC
NA	TRBV9	TRBJ1-2	NA	CASSNTLGQIPYGYTF	TGTGCCAGCAGCAACACCCTGGGACAAATCCCCTATGGCTACACCTTC
NA	TRBV19	TRBJ2-5	NA	CASSMAGLRETQYF	TGTGCCAGTAGTATGGCCGGGTTACGGGAGACCCAGTACTTC
NA	TRBV7-9	TRBJ1-4	NA	CASSLGGTGKNEKLFF	TGTGCCAGCAGCTTAGGGGGGACGGGAAAAAATGAAAAACTGTTTTTT
NA	TRBV11-2	TRBJ2-7	NA	CASSPIEAGYEQYF	TGTGCCAGCAGCCCGATTGAGGCGGGCTACGAGCAGTACTTC
NA	TRBV2	TRBJ1-2	TRBD1	CASRGTGELYGYTF	TGTGCCAGCAGAGGGACAGGGGAACTATATGGCTACACCTTC
NA	TRBV19	TRBJ1-1	TRBD1	CASSNYGTGGAITEAFF	TGTGCCAGTAGTAACTACGGGACAGGGGGCGCGATCACTGAAGCTTTCTTT
few	TRBV19	TRBJ2-1	NA	CASSAWGNNEQFF	TGTGCCAGTAGTGCGTGGGGAAACAATGAGCAGTTCTTC
NA	TRBV7-9	TRBJ1-1	NA	CASTVQENTEAFF	TGTGCCAGCACCGTACAGGAGAACACTGAAGCTTTCTTT
NA	TRBV6-6	TRBJ1-5	TRBD1	CASRNTGDQPQHF	TGTGCCAGCAGAAATACAGGGGATCAGCCCCAGCATTTT
NA	TRBV7-2	TRBJ2-7	TRBD1	CASSLVGTGGFWEQYF	TGTGCCAGCAGCTTAGTGGGGACAGGGGGCTTCTGGGAGCAGTACTTC
NA	TRBV9	TRBJ1-5	NA	CASSGEPGTGNQPQHF	TGTGCCAGCAGCGGGGAGCCCGGGACCGGGAATCAGCCCCAGCATTTT
NA	TRBV27	TRBJ1-2	NA	CASSLSLGGGGYTF	TGTGCCAGCAGTTTGAGTTTAGGTGGTGGTGGCTACACCTTC
NA	TRBV6-5	TRBJ1-3	TRBD1	CASSQTQGPGNTIYF	TGTGCCAGCAGCCAGACACAGGGGCCTGGAAACACCATATATTTT
NA	TRBV5-1	TRBJ1-2	NA	CASSLQSQMGYGYTF	TGCGCCAGCAGCTTACAGTCCCAAATGGGCTATGGCTACACCTTC
NA	TRBV9	TRBJ2-7	TRBD2	CASSVAAGVPEQYF	TGTGCCAGCAGCGTAGCCGCGGGAGTACCCGAGCAGTACTTC
NA	TRBV7-2	TRBJ1-3	NA	CASSLRGGQGNTIYF	TGTGCCAGCAGCTTAAGGGGTGGACAGGGAAACACCATATATTTT
NA	TRBV27	TRBJ2-4	TRBD1	CASRSESPGQGGYAKNIQYF	TGTGCCAGCAGATCAGAGAGCCCGGGACAGGGTGGCTACGCCAAAAACATTCAGTACTTC
NA	TRBV18	TRBJ1-1	NA	CASSPEGDTEAFF	TGTGCCAGCTCACCAGAGGGGGACACTGAAGCTTTCTTT
NA	TRBV6-6	TRBJ1-6	NA	CASSPGRIRSYNSPLHF	TGTGCCAGCAGTCCGGGACGTATTCGCTCCTATAATTCACCCCTCCACTTT
NA	TRBV5-1	TRBJ1-1	NA	CASSAQGSGTEAFF	TGCGCCAGCAGCGCTCAGGGGAGCGGCACTGAAGCTTTCTTT
NA	TRBV5-1	TRBJ2-7	NA	CASTQSGTSYEQYF	TGCGCCAGCACGCAATCCGGGACGAGCTACGAGCAGTACTTC
NA	TRBV5-1	TRBJ1-1	NA	CASSVRGLDTEAFF	TGCGCCAGCAGCGTCAGGGGACTGGACACTGAAGCTTTCTTT
NA	TRBV7-9	TRBJ1-2	NA	CASSFVEGGYTF	TGTGCCAGCAGCTTTGTTGAGGGTGGCTACACCTTC
NA	TRBV19	TRBJ2-5	NA	CASSIAHQETQYF	TGTGCCAGTAGTATAGCACATCAAGAGACCCAGTACTTC
NA	TRBV6-1	TRBJ1-4	NA	CASSEQGLLFF	TGTGCCAGCAGTGAGCAGGGCCTACTGTTTTTT
NA	TRBV6-5	TRBJ1-1	NA	CASSQSLTANTEAFF	TGTGCCAGCAGTCAGTCCCTGACGGCGAACACTGAAGCTTTCTTT
NA	TRBV29-1	TRBJ1-2	NA	CSVERALFLIVPSGYGYTF	TGCAGCGTTGAGAGGGCCCTATTCTTGATAGTGCCCTCGGGCTATGGCTACACCTTC
NA	TRBV3-1/TRBV3-2	TRBJ1-2	TRBD1	CASSSKAGGDGYTF	TGTGCCAGCAGCTCAAAGGCAGGGGGAGACGGCTACACCTTC
NA	TRBV20-1	TRBJ1-1	NA	CSLTGFTEAFF	TGCAGCCTTACAGGGTTCACTGAAGCTTTCTTT
once	TRBV6-6	TRBJ1-2	NA	CASSPTGDYGYTF	TGTGCCAGCAGCCCGACCGGGGACTATGGCTACACCTTC
NA	TRBV7-9	TRBJ2-3	NA	CASRDSTDTQYF	TGTGCCAGCAGAGACAGCACAGATACGCAGTATTTT
NA	TRBV2	TRBJ2-7	TRBD1	CASSEAWGGQGNPEQYF	TGTGCCAGCAGTGAAGCCTGGGGGGGACAGGGCAATCCCGAGCAGTACTTC
NA	TRBV9	TRBJ1-6	TRBD1	CASSVEGQPNSPLHF	TGTGCCAGCAGCGTAGAGGGACAGCCCAACTCACCCCTCCACTTT
NA	TRBV6-1	TRBJ2-7	NA	CASSEARLGFIYEQYF	TGTGCCAGCAGTGAAGCGAGGCTGGGTTTTATCTACGAGCAGTACTTC
NA	TRBV19	TRBJ2-7	NA	CASSMGAGYEQYF	TGTGCCAGTAGTATGGGGGCAGGCTACGAGCAGTACTTC
NA	TRBV7-9	TRBJ1-4	NA	CASSSDGATNEKLFF	TGTGCCAGCAGCTCGGACGGAGCAACTAATGAAAAACTGTTTTTT
NA	TRBV18	TRBJ2-1	NA	CASSPKSQGAYNEQFF	TGTGCCAGCTCACCAAAGTCGCAGGGAGCCTACAATGAGCAGTTCTTC
NA	TRBV10-3	TRBJ2-6	NA	CAISELGVTGANVLTF	TGTGCCATCAGTGAGTTAGGGGTAACTGGGGCCAACGTCCTGACTTTC
few	TRBV6-5	TRBJ1-2	TRBD1	CASSSTGQGAIGYTF	TGTGCCAGCTCCTCTACGGGACAGGGGGCCATAGGCTACACCTTC
NA	TRBV10-1	TRBJ2-3	NA	CASSRISADTQYF	TGCGCCAGCAGTAGGATTTCGGCAGATACGCAGTATTTT
NA	TRBV7-9	TRBJ1-5	TRBD1	CASSVTGNQPQHF	TGTGCCAGCAGCGTGACAGGGAATCAGCCCCAGCATTTT
NA	TRBV7-9	TRBJ2-3	TRBD2	CASSSGKISGRGTDTQYF	TGTGCCAGCAGCTCGGGAAAGATTAGCGGGAGGGGGACAGATACGCAGTATTTT
NA	TRBV27	TRBJ2-7	NA	CASSLSGGSKRNEQYF	TGTGCCAGCAGTTTAAGTGGAGGTTCCAAGCGAAACGAGCAGTACTTC
once	TRBV9	TRBJ1-1	TRBD1	CASSVTGGGTEAFF	TGTGCCAGCAGCGTTACAGGGGGGGGCACTGAAGCTTTCTTT
NA	TRBV3-1/TRBV3-2	TRBJ2-7	NA	CASSFLYEQYF	TGTGCCAGCAGCTTCCTCTACGAGCAGTACTTC
NA	TRBV5-1	TRBJ2-3	TRBD2	CASRLLGLAGGPAGTDTQYF	TGCGCCAGCCGCCTACTGGGACTAGCGGGGGGGCCGGCCGGCACAGATACGCAGTATTTT
once	TRBV10-3	TRBJ2-7	NA	CATVDSSYEQYF	TGTGCCACAGTCGACAGCTCCTACGAGCAGTACTTC
NA	TRBV7-2	TRBJ2-1	NA	CASSRLYEQFF	TGTGCCAGCAGCCGACTATATGAGCAGTTCTTC
NA	TRBV2	TRBJ1-2	TRBD1	CASSVPGDRGVLTNYGYTF	TGTGCCAGCAGTGTTCCTGGGGACAGGGGGGTCCTCACTAACTATGGCTACACCTTC
NA	TRBV6-5	TRBJ1-4	TRBD1	CASRSDRGPNEKLFF	TGTGCCAGCAGGAGTGACAGGGGACCTAATGAAAAACTGTTTTTT
NA	TRBV15	TRBJ2-1	TRBD2	CATSSAAREASGRLNNEQFF	TGTGCCACCAGCAGCGCCGCCCGGGAGGCTAGCGGGAGACTCAACAATGAGCAGTTCTTC
NA	TRBV19	TRBJ2-7	NA	CASSIMGFSYEQYF	TGTGCCAGTAGTATAATGGGCTTCTCCTACGAGCAGTACTTC
NA	TRBV4-1	TRBJ1-1	NA	CASSQDRQMNTEAFF	TGCGCCAGCAGCCAAGATCGACAGATGAACACTGAAGCTTTCTTT
NA	TRBV4-2	TRBJ2-2	NA	CASSQVTGNTGELFF	TGTGCCAGCAGCCAAGTTACGGGGAACACCGGGGAGCTGTTTTTT